The 3 T cell receptor beta chains below were found in one sample sequenced in a study of cytomegalovirus exposure and HLA in healthy donors. PCR was performed using 60 Vbeta and 13 Jbeta primers. TCRdb keeps only in-frame clones here, not all; method: immunoSEQ multiplex PCR. The profile shows approximately 150,000 clones, 70% to 90% of them singletons. Sequencing input: PBMCs. These receptor sequences come from a woman in her thirties or forties in good health and CMV-seropositive.

V usage is TRBV11-2 and J usage is TRBJ1-5, with D unclear. Per germline, CDR1 SGHAT and CDR2 FQNNGV. With 3 bases removed from V and 2 bases from J, the gap between germline ends came to 11 bases. CDR3 length: 15 amino acids. This CDR3 is CASSLAAGGNQPQHF. The CDR3, as DNA: TGTGCCAGCAGCTTGGCCGCCGGGGGCAATCAGCCCCAGCATTTT.

This clone was picked up one time. The chain uses TRBV30 and TRBJ2-3; D is possibly TRBD1 (6 bases). This CDR3 is 11 amino acids long. Germline V gene data show CDR1 as GTSNPN and CDR2 as SVGIG (reference sequence). V dropped 5 bases and J dropped 12 bases, with 15 bases sitting between them. Here the CDR3 DNA reads TGTGCCTGGTCTGGACAGACCCTACAGTATTTT. This encodes CAWSGQTLQYF.

Concerning this clone itself: A junction end diverges from the germline sequence, so it may reflect a read error. V usage is TRBV7-7 and J usage is TRBJ1-2, with 10 bases aligning to TRBD1. The V gene's germline CDR1 is SSHAT and CDR2 FNYEAQ (reference sequence). The CDR3 spans 16 residues. The CDR3 sequence: CASSLGGTGEGYGYTF. The CDR3 DNA reads as TGTGCTAGCAGCTTAGGAGGGACAGGGGAAGGGTATGGCTACACCTTC. Complete variable domain (other parts from reference TRBV7-7 and TRBJ1-2): GAGVSQSPRYKVTKRGQDVTLRCDPISSHATLYWYQQALGQGPEFLTYFNYEAQPDKSGLPSDRFSAERPEGSISTLTIQRTEQRDSAMYRCASSLGGTGEGYGYTFGSGTRLTVV.